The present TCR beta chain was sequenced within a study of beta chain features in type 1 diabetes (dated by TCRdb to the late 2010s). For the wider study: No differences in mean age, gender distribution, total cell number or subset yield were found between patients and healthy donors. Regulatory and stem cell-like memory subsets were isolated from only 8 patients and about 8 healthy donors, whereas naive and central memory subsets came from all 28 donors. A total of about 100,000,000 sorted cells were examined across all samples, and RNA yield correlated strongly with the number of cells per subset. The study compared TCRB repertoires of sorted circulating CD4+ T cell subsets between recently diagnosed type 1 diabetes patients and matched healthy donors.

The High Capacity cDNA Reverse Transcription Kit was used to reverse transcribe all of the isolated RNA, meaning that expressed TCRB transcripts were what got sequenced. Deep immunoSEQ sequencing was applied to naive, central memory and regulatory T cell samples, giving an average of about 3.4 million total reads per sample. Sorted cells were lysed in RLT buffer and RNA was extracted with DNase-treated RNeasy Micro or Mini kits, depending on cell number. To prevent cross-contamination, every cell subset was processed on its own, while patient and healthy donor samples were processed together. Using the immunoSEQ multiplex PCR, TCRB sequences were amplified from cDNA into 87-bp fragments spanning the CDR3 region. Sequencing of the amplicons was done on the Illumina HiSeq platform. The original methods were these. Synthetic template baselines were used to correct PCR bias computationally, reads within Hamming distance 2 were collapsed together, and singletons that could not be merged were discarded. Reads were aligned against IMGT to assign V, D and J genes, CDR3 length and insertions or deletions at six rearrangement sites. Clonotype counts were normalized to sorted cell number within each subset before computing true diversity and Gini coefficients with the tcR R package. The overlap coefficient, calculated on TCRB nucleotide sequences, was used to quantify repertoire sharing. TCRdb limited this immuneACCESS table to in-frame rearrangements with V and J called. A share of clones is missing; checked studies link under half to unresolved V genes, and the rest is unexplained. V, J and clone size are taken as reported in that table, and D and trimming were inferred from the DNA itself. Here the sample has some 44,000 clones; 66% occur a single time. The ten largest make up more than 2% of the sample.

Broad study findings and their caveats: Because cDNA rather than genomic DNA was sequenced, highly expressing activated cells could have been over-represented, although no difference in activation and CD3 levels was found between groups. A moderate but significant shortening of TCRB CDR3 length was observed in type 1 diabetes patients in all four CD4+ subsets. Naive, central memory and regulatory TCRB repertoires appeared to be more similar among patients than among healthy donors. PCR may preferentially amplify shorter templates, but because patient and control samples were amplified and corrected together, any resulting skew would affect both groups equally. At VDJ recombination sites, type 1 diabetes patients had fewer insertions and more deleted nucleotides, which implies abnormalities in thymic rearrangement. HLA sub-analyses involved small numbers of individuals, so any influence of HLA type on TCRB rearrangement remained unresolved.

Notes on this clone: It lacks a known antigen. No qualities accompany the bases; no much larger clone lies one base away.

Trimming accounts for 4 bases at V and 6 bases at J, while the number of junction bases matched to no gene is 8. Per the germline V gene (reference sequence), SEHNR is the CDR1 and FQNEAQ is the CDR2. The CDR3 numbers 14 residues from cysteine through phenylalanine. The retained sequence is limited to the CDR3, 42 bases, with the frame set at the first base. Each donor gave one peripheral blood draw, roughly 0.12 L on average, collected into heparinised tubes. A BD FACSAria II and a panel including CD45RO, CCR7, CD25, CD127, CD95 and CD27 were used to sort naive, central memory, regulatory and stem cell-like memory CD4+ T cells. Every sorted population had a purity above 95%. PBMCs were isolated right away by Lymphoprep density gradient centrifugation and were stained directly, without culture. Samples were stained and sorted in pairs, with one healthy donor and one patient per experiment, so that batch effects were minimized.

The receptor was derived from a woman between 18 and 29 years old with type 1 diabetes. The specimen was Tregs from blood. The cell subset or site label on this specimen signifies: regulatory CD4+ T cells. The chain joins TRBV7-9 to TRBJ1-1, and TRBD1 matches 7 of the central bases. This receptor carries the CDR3 CASSSGQLSPEAFF. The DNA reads TGTGCCAGCAGCTCGGGACAGTTGTCCCCTGAAGCTTTCTTT.